This T cell receptor beta chain appears in the sequencing data of a study of immune cell composition in non-small cell lung cancer (dated 2017 in TCRdb). Notes on the research overall: To assign histologic subtype, which was mostly lung adenocarcinoma or squamous cell carcinoma, H&E was combined with p63, CK5, Napsin A and TTF-1 immunohistochemistry. TCR-beta sequencing (Adaptive Biotechnologies) was performed on a few dozen paired NSCLC tumour and non-adjacent lung specimens plus 26 tumour-only specimens. In supplementary cohort #1, which comprised 10 lung adenocarcinoma cases, paired tumour/lung TCR-beta sequencing was performed and TIL populations were generated so that tumour reactivity could be assessed. A few tumour specimens with TCR-beta data were rare histological subtypes and were excluded from the subtype comparisons.

TCR-beta CDR3 regions were amplified from genomic DNA by a two-step multiplex PCR, with the second step adding Illumina-compatible adaptors. TCR-beta immunosequencing was carried out on an Illumina platform through the commercial immunoSEQ service. As for the authors' bioinformatics: Repertoires were summarised as Top 10 Clones, the percentage of T-cell templates from the ten most frequent sequences, and productive clonality. Productive clonality had a range of 0 to 1, where 1 means a monoclonal population. Using log10 scatter plots, tumour-associated clones were identified as sequences that made up at least 0.1% of tumour T-cell templates yet were absent from the matched non-adjacent lung. Analyses were done in GraphPad Prism7 and R, with Student's t-tests for two-group comparisons, ANOVA for stages, and linear regression for relationships. Held by TCRdb, this immuneACCESS table contains in-frame sequences only and omits some clones. Under half of the omission traces to an unresolved V gene where checked; the cause of the rest is unknown. The V and J calls and clone size are taken from that table; D and trimming were inferred from the DNA. This sample has about 2,400 clones in its table, and roughly four fifths of those were observed once. The top ten clonotypes cover around 5.3% of the sample.

A remark on this clone: Its antigen remains unidentified. Base qualities are not provided; no much larger clone lies one nucleotide away.

Results and caveats for the whole study, not just this receptor: Smoking pack-years did not significantly correlate with tumour TCR-beta clonality. Tumour-associated clones >0.5% occurred in nearly half of NSCLC cases: approximately 35% of adenocarcinomas versus 75% of squamous carcinomas. Across more than 9 adenocarcinoma cases, TIL tumour reactivity correlated strongly with maximal tumour-associated clone frequency but not with overall clonality. Lung squamous cell carcinoma tumours had significantly higher Top 10 clone scores and productive clonality than lung adenocarcinoma tumours. The reactivity cohort included only 10 cases, and whether tumour-reactive clones share sequences with the dominant in vivo tumour-associated clones was not shown.

From the germline V gene (reference sequence), CDR1 is LNHDA and CDR2 is SQIVND. Including cysteine and phenylalanine, the CDR3 has 15 amino acids. Only CDR3 DNA is held: 45 bases, read in frame from base 1. Trimming leaves V shorter by 4 bases and J shorter by 0 bases, with the junction holding 2 bases beyond the gene matches. Frozen aliquots of unsorted single-cell suspensions were used for genomic DNA extraction with the QIAamp DNA kit. Surgically resected non-small cell lung cancer tissue was used for the tumour samples. Tissues arrived within 2 hours after resection and were immediately processed into single-cell suspensions. Tissue was mechanically dissociated and enzymatically digested with DNase I, collagenase I and hyaluronidase for around 27 minutes at 37 °C, then filtered and RBC-lysed.

The sample was lung tumor tissue. The receptor was derived from a human donor with non-small cell lung cancer. Recombination joined TRBV19 with TRBJ2-5, with TRBD2 identical over 10 junction bases. The CDR3 protein sequence reads: CASSTLAGYQETQYF. The nucleotides read TGTGCCAGTAGTACACTAGCGGGGTACCAAGAGACCCAGTACTTC.